A single sample is the source of the 6 T cell receptor beta chains below, sequenced in a study of T cells in Graves' hyperthyroidism and ophthalmopathy. Amplification yielded TCR beta CDR3 regions, with RNA transcripts as the source. HTBI primers were employed in a first-round RT-PCR of the TCR CDR3. MiXCR, run by TCRdb on the multiplex PCR reads, gives a single entry per CDR3 protein. Of fewer than 250,000 distinct CDR3 sequences listed, about 15% are singletons. Sequencing used blood. The receptors derive from a woman under 30 with Graves' ophthalmopathy.

The table lists this clonotype with many counts. This chain uses TRBV6-5 with TRBJ1-1; weak D call: TRBD1 (6 bases). Germline CDR1 reads MNHEY; CDR2 reads SVGAGI. V lost 0 bases to trimming and J lost 5 bases, with 13 bases between them. This CDR3 has 15 amino acids. CDR3 protein: CASSYSGGARTEAFF. In DNA, the CDR3 is TGTGCCAGCAGTTACTCGGGGGGGGCTCGGACTGAAGCTTTCTTT.

This clonotype appeared many times. The chain links TRBV5-5 to TRBJ1-5, with D tentatively TRBD1 (6 bases). Trimming stripped 0 bases from V and 1 base from J, with 23 bases between. Germline CDR1 is SGHKS and CDR2 is YYEKEE (reference sequence). The CDR3 length is 20 residues. CDR3 sequence: CASSLEPFHRVAESNQPQHF. CDR3 nucleotides: TGTGCCAGCAGCTTGGAACCCTTCCACAGGGTGGCAGAGAGCAATCAGCCCCAGCATTTT. The full variable domain, its missing parts supplied by reference TRBV5-5 and TRBJ1-5, is DAGVTQSPTHLIKTRGQQVTLRCSPISGHKSVSWYQQVLGQGPQFIFQYYEKEERGRGNFPDRFSARQFPNYSSELNVNALLLGDSALYLCASSLEPFHRVAESNQPQHFGDGTRLSIL.

This clonotype has a count of ten or more. This chain joins TRBV27 and TRBJ2-3; 8 bases agree with TRBD1. Germline-derived CDR1 and CDR2 are MNHEY and SMNVEV (reference sequence). This CDR3 region has 19 residues. With 1 base clipped from V and 0 bases from J, the junction kept 12 bases outside the gene matches. For the CDR3, the DNA is TGTGCCAGCAGTTTATGGACAGGGTACCAAAAACCGAGCACAGATACGCAGTATTTT. Protein product: CASSLWTGYQKPSTDTQYF.

This clonotype appeared many times. The chain joins TRBV2 to TRBJ1-4; D call uncertain. Germline V gives CDR1 SNHLY, CDR2 FYNNEI. CDR3 size: 11 residues. V shed 4 bases and J shed 6 bases, with 3 bases lying between them. CDR3 sequence: CASSGYEKLFF. In nucleotides, the CDR3 is TGTGCCAGCAGTGGCTATGAAAAACTGTTTTTT.

There are many counts of this clonotype. The CDR3 DNA follows: TGTGCCAGCACCGGGGAGGGGGGGCCTTTCGAGACCCAGTACTTC. Translated: CASTGEGGPFETQYF. The gene calls are TRBV25-1 and TRBJ2-5; D possibly corresponds to TRBD2 (7 bases). The CDR3 is 15 residues long. The germline gives CDR1 MGHDK, CDR2 SYGVNS. V shed 7 bases and J shed 5 bases, with 20 bases lying between them.

This clonotype was observed many times. J is TRBJ1-1 and V is TRBV18; the D gene is possibly TRBD1 (5 bases). Trimming stripped 2 bases from V and 4 bases from J, with 14 bases between. CDR1 and CDR2 (germline): KGHSH, LQKENI. This CDR3 comprises 15 residues. The CDR3 DNA is TGTGCCAGCTCACCAAGTAGCGGGGCCTCCACTGAAGCTTTCTTT. Translation: CASSPSSGASTEAFF.